This T cell receptor beta chain was documented in a study of shared clonotypes between healthy human individuals. Findings and limits, study-wide: The study found roughly 5% of naive CD4 clonotypes shared across a handful of donors. Sequencing of the sorted subsets was shown by rarefaction to be incomplete despite large depth. Specimens sampled were limited to blood, with tissue repertoires likely differing. Generally, naive subsets (rather than memory subsets) showed larger estimated richness.

Germline V lookup: CDR1 MNHEY, CDR2 SMNVEV (reference sequence). This CDR3 spans 17 amino acids. V gave up 6 bases and J gave up 6 bases; unmatched junction bases: 14. About this clone: Its antigen remains unidentified.

The method was immunoSEQ multiplex PCR; TCRdb's version includes in-frame clones alone and lacks a portion of them. Here the sample spans roughly 1,600,000 clones, around 98.5% being singletons. The chain links TRBV27 to TRBJ2-2, with TRBD2 matching over 9 bases. This clonotype originated in a man aged 25 to 40 in good health. Sequencing used naive CD4+ T cells sorted from blood. Subset noted: CD45RA+ positively selected. CDR3 amino acids: CASSREGPSGISGELFF. CDR3 nucleotide sequence: TGTGCCAGCAGCAGGGAAGGGCCTAGCGGGATATCCGGGGAGCTGTTTTTT.